The 14 T cell receptor beta chains given below trace back to one sample, sequenced in a study of read filtering for tumor transcriptome and immune sequencing. The library was built from about 400 ng RNA with molecular barcoded adaptors for alpha/delta and beta/gamma chains. TCRdb recomputed calls from the reads with MiXCR, one row per CDR3 protein. Altogether over 25,000 distinct CDR3 sequences are present, approximately 14% being singletons, with the ten largest covering 44%. Sequenced: a population of CD138-negative cells sorted from bone marrow. Receptor source: a donor aged 40 or older with multiple myeloma.

This clonotype was observed at least ten times. CDR3: CASSPDALATLSTDTQYF. For the CDR3, the DNA is TGTGCCAGCTCACCCGATGCACTAGCGACCCTTAGCACAGATACGCAGTATTTT. The chain is built from TRBV18 and TRBJ2-3; TRBD2 matches 7 bases. This CDR3 is 18 amino acids long. From germline, CDR1 is KGHSH and CDR2 LQKENI. The ends lost 3 bases at V and 0 bases at J; junction bases unmatched: 12.

Note on this clonotype: Given a far larger clone just one base away, this is likely a sequencing read error. In DNA form, the CDR3 reads TGCGCCAGCAGCCCATCAGGACGGGAGGACTACAATGAGCAGTACTTC. This sequence encodes CASSPSGREDYNEQYF. J is TRBJ2-7 and V is TRBV5-1; 7 nucleotides line up with TRBD2. The CDR3 has 16 amino acids. Germline V gene data show CDR1 as SGHRS and CDR2 as YFSETQ. The junction had 17 bases not matched to a gene; V was cut back by 4 bases and J by 7 bases.

J is TRBJ2-1 and V is TRBV13; tentative D call: TRBD1 (6 bases). Germline values: CDR1 PRHDT, CDR2 FYEKMQ (reference sequence). The CDR3 runs to 17 residues. Deletions cut 0 bases from V and 5 bases from J, with 17 bases between. The CDR3 nucleotides are TGTGCCAGCAGCTTAGGCCTGAGGGCAGGGGATAACAATGAGCAGTTCTTC. Protein product: CASSLGLRAGDNNEQFF.

This clonotype was recorded many times. This chain joins TRBV19 and TRBJ1-4; TRBD1 matches at 10 bases. The CDR3 loop spans 15 amino acids. Germline V gene lookup returns CDR1 LNHDA and CDR2 SQIVND (reference sequence). V lost 5 bases, J lost 15 bases, and 15 bases stayed unmatched. The CDR3: CASSSSDRGSLLLFF. For the CDR3, the DNA is TGTGCCAGTAGTTCATCGGACAGGGGGAGTCTCTTGTTGTTTTTT.

This clonotype appeared many times. V is TRBV7-6 and J is TRBJ2-3; 8 bases line up with TRBD2. Per germline, CDR1 SGHVS and CDR2 FNYEAQ. The CDR3 consists of 18 residues. With V trimmed by 2 bases and J by 2 bases, 12 bases remained unmatched. The CDR3 DNA follows: TGTGCCAGCAGCTTAAGGGCGGGAGGATTTGGTATCACAGATACGCAGTATTTT. It specifies CASSLRAGGFGITDTQYF.

This clonotype was observed at least ten times. In DNA form, the CDR3 reads TGTGCCAGCCTCCAGAGGCATAACACTGAAGCTTTCTTT. This gives the protein CASLQRHNTEAFF. The chain joins TRBV18 to TRBJ1-1; D unresolved. CDR1 is KGHSH and CDR2 is LQKENI in the germline V gene. The CDR3 length is 13 residues. The V end was cut by 8 bases, the J end by 2 bases, with 12 bases between.

This clonotype was picked up a small number of times. This clone may be a read error of a much larger clone one base away. It is likely a read error, because the conserved phenylalanine at the end of the CDR3 is missing. This chain connects TRBV20-1 to TRBJ2-5; 7 positions agree with TRBD2. The length of the CDR3 is 14 residues. Germline assignment: CDR1 DFQATT and CDR2 SNEGSKA (reference sequence). V lost 6 bases to trimming and J lost 2 bases; unmatched junction nucleotides: 9. CDR3 coding DNA: TGCAGTGCAAGACACACTAGCGTTCAAGAGACCCAGTACCTC. It translates to CSARHTSVQETQYL.

This clonotype has a count of ten or more. V is TRBV11-3 and J is TRBJ2-3; 10 bases line up with TRBD2. After removal of 5 bases from V and 0 bases from J, the junction contained 5 bases not matched to a gene. CDR1 SGHNT and CDR2 YENEEA come from the germline V gene. The CDR3 has 16 residues. The CDR3 sequence: CASSPGLAVSTDTQYF. The CDR3, as DNA: TGTGCCAGCAGCCCCGGACTAGCGGTTAGCACAGATACGCAGTATTTT. Using reference TRBV11-3 and TRBJ2-3 for the parts outside the CDR3, the full variable domain is EAGVVQSPRYKIIEKKQPVAFWCNPISGHNTLYWYLQNLGQGPELLIRYENEEAVDDSQLPKDRFSAERLKGVDSTLKIQPAELGDSAVYLCASSPGLAVSTDTQYFGPGTRLTVL.

To note about this clonotype: A far larger clone lies a single base away; this is likely a read error. This sequence joins TRBV7-3 and TRBJ2-1; 11 bases align to TRBD2. CDR3 length: 14 amino acids. Germline-derived CDR1 and CDR2 are SGHTA and FQGTGA. The CDR3: CASSLVGTSGEHFF. As DNA, the CDR3 is TGTGCCAGCAGCTTAGTAGGGACTAGCGGTGAGCACTTCTTC.

This clonotype has at least ten counts. The chain carries TRBV19 and TRBJ2-1; D is possibly TRBD1 (6 bases). V was pared by 3 bases and J by 1 base, with 7 bases between. Germline CDR1 and CDR2: LNHDA and SQIVND (reference sequence). The CDR3 covers 14 residues. CDR3 sequence: CASSMGQSYNEQFF. In DNA, the CDR3 is TGTGCCAGTAGTATGGGACAATCCTACAATGAGCAGTTCTTC.

This clonotype was observed at least ten times. This sequence joins TRBV3-1 and TRBJ2-1; 11 nucleotides agree with TRBD2. Germline-derived CDR1 and CDR2 are LGHDT and YNNKEL (reference sequence). The CDR3 has 14 amino acids. After removal of 9 bases from V and 4 bases from J, the junction contained 5 bases not matched to a gene. CDR3 nucleotides: TGTGCCAGTGCGACTAGCGGGACTTACAATGAGCAGTTCTTC. Protein: CASATSGTYNEQFF.

At least ten counts were recorded for this clonotype. The chain carries TRBV6-5 and TRBJ2-5, with D unclear. CDR1 and CDR2 from the germline V gene are MNHEY and SVGAGI. V lost 4 bases, J lost 4 bases, and 7 bases lay in between. This CDR3 has 12 residues. CDR3 sequence: CASSLEGETQYF. The CDR3 region has the DNA TGTGCCAGCAGTTTAGAAGGAGAGACCCAGTACTTC.

This clonotype was found a few times. A read error may explain this, as a much larger clone is one base away. Because it lacks the conserved phenylalanine or tryptophan at the end, this CDR3 is likely a read error. V usage is TRBV28 and J usage is TRBJ1-5; the D gene is possibly TRBD1 (5 bases). The CDR3 is 14 amino acids. The V end lost 5 bases, the J end lost 6 bases, and 14 bases lay between the germline ends. Looked up from germline, CDR1 is MDHEN and CDR2 is SYDVKM. CDR3 amino acids: CASSGGRGAQPQHL. The DNA for the CDR3 is TGTGCCAGCAGTGGTGGTAGGGGCGCTCAGCCCCAGCATCTT.

This clonotype appeared many times. This chain uses TRBV24-1 with TRBJ2-5; no clear D. Germline values: CDR1 KGHDR, CDR2 SFDVKD. The CDR3 is made up of 16 amino acids. The germline V and J ends were trimmed by 6 bases and 4 bases, with 20 bases remaining between them. CDR3 DNA sequence: TGTGCCACCAGTAGCGTAAGCCAAAATCGGAGAGAGACCCAGTACTTC. Its protein product is CATSSVSQNRRETQYF.